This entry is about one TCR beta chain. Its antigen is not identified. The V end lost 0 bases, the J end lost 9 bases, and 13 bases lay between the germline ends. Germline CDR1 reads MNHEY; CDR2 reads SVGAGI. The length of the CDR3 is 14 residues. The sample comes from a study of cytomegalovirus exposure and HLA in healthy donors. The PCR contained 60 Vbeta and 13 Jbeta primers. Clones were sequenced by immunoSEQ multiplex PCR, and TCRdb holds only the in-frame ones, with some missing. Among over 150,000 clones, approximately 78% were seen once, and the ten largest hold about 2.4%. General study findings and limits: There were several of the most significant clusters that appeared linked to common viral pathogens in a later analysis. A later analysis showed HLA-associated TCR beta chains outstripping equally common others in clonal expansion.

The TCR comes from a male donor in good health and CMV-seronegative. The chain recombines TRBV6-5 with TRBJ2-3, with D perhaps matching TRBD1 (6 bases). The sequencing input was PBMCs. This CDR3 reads CASSYSTGLQTQYF. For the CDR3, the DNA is TGTGCCAGCAGTTACTCAACAGGGCTACAGACGCAGTATTTT.